The rows below give T cell receptor beta chains drawn from one sample of a study of T-cell memory formation after mild COVID-19. Each CDR3 protein is one row after TCRdb ran MiXCR on the 5' RACE reads. The profile shows 100,000 to 150,000 distinct CDR3 sequences, more than 15% of them singletons. The sample consisted of PBMCs or a T cell subset sorted from them (not recorded which). These receptors were obtained from a man aged 18 to 35 who had mild COVID-19 (a few samples of this study predate the infection). Cell type and time point are not known. Each CDR3 is given with its conserved first and last residue. A D gene is named only where the DNA matches it firmly. For some rows the clone size is stated as once, few or many, or as a class when expanded; others skip it.

j_gene	d_gene	abundance	v_gene	CDR3aa	CDR3nt
TRBJ2-3	TRBD1	few	TRBV7-2	CASSLAAGGADTQYF	TGTGCCAGCAGCTTAGCGGCAGGGGGCGCAGATACGCAGTATTTT
TRBJ1-1	NA	NA	TRBV12-3/TRBV12-4	CATKYPGTENTEAFF	TGTGCCACCAAGTATCCGGGAACAGAGAACACTGAAGCTTTCTTT
TRBJ1-4	NA	NA	TRBV20-1	CSARNREKLFF	TGCAGTGCTAGGAACAGGGAAAAACTGTTTTTT
TRBJ1-5	TRBD1	few	TRBV7-2	CASSLDRDRGNQPQHF	TGTGCCAGCAGCTTAGACCGGGACAGGGGGAATCAGCCCCAGCATTTT
TRBJ1-1	NA	NA	TRBV5-1	CASSFTGSQRVF	TGCGCCAGCAGCTTTACGGGTTCGCAGAGAGTCTTT
TRBJ1-1	TRBD1	few	TRBV2	CASIVRTGFTEAFF	TGTGCCAGCATAGTCCGGACAGGGTTCACTGAAGCTTTCTTT
TRBJ1-1	TRBD1	NA	TRBV5-6	CASSQDRGRVYTEAFF	TGTGCCAGCAGCCAGGACAGGGGGCGTGTGTACACTGAAGCTTTCTTT
TRBJ1-1	NA	many	TRBV20-1	CSARGGSRDTEAFF	TGCAGTGCTAGAGGGGGGTCGAGAGACACTGAAGCTTTCTTT
TRBJ1-1	TRBD1	NA	TRBV3-1	CASSQGDRTNTEAFF	TGTGCCAGCAGCCAGGGGGACAGGACGAACACTGAAGCTTTCTTT
TRBJ1-4	TRBD1	few	TRBV7-9	CASSLGQVSEKLFF	TGTGCCAGCAGCCTGGGACAGGTTTCTGAAAAACTGTTTTTT
TRBJ2-7	NA	few	TRBV3-1	CASSPPAGTSYEQYF	TGTGCCAGCAGCCCTCCCGCGGGGACATCCTACGAGCAGTACTTC
TRBJ2-7	TRBD1	NA	TRBV5-1	CASSPGQGGGEQYF	TGCGCCAGCAGCCCCGGACAGGGAGGAGGAGAGCAGTACTTC
TRBJ2-3	NA	NA	TRBV4-3	CASSPFTRPVTDTQYF	TGCGCCAGCAGCCCTTTTACTCGCCCAGTCACAGATACGCAGTATTTT
TRBJ1-1	TRBD1	NA	TRBV24-1	CATSDSGQGDTEAFF	TGTGCCACCAGTGACTCCGGACAGGGGGACACTGAAGCTTTCTTT
TRBJ2-3	TRBD1	NA	TRBV18	CASSPRTGTKGDTQYF	TGTGCCAGCTCACCTAGGACAGGGACCAAGGGAGATACGCAGTATTTT
TRBJ2-3	TRBD1	few	TRBV20-1	CSAITGGWEDTQYF	TGCAGTGCGATCACAGGGGGCTGGGAAGATACGCAGTATTTT
TRBJ2-3	NA	few	TRBV7-2	CASSLLSGGTDTQYF	TGTGCCAGCAGCTTACTTTCGGGGGGCACAGATACGCAGTATTTT
TRBJ2-2	TRBD1	NA	TRBV4-3	CASSQGPGQGFQELFF	TGCGCCAGCAGCCAGGGTCCGGGACAGGGGTTCCAGGAGCTGTTTTTT
TRBJ2-3	NA	few	TRBV30	CAGSGWGPTDTQYF	TGTGCCGGGAGTGGTTGGGGCCCGACAGATACGCAGTATTTT
TRBJ1-5	NA	NA	TRBV4-2	CASSRQDGNQPQHF	TGTGCCAGCAGCCGCCAGGACGGCAATCAGCCCCAGCATTTT
TRBJ2-5	TRBD2	few	TRBV12-3/TRBV12-4	CASSWGGQETQYF	TGTGCCAGCAGCTGGGGGGGGCAAGAGACCCAGTACTTC
TRBJ2-3	NA	few	TRBV9	CASSVGEGTDTQYF	TGTGCCAGCAGCGTAGGTGAGGGCACAGATACGCAGTATTTT
TRBJ2-5	NA	NA	TRBV5-1	CASSFRSLTETQYF	TGCGCCAGCAGCTTCCGCTCGCTGACAGAGACCCAGTACTTC
TRBJ2-5	NA	NA	TRBV5-1	CASSFGSTQETQYF	TGCGCCAGCAGCTTCGGGAGTACCCAAGAGACCCAGTACTTC
TRBJ2-3	NA	NA	TRBV4-3	CASSQDVGLADTQYF	TGCGCCAGCAGCCAAGATGTCGGGTTGGCAGATACGCAGTATTTT
TRBJ1-1	NA	NA	TRBV20-1	CSAREVWNTEAFF	TGCAGTGCTAGAGAAGTGTGGAACACTGAAGCTTTCTTT
TRBJ2-1	NA	few	TRBV7-8	CASSLALGWNEQFF	TGTGCCAGCAGCTTAGCCCTCGGGTGGAATGAGCAGTTCTTC
TRBJ1-1	TRBD1	NA	TRBV19	CASRGGQRSDTEAFF	TGTGCCAGTAGGGGGGGACAGAGGTCGGACACTGAAGCTTTCTTT
TRBJ2-5	NA	few	TRBV12-3/TRBV12-4	CASSSQGPMETQYF	TGTGCCAGCAGTTCACAGGGCCCTATGGAGACCCAGTACTTC
TRBJ2-1	TRBD1	NA	TRBV20-1	CSVSTGGGYNEQFF	TGCAGTGTTTCGACAGGGGGCGGGTACAATGAGCAGTTCTTC
TRBJ2-6	NA	few	TRBV27	CASMGGHSGANVLTF	TGTGCCAGCATGGGCGGGCACTCTGGGGCCAACGTCCTGACTTTC
TRBJ2-2	NA	NA	TRBV5-6	CASSLVGRQPGELFF	TGTGCCAGCAGCTTGGTAGGCAGGCAGCCGGGGGAGCTGTTTTTT
TRBJ1-1	TRBD1	NA	TRBV11-2	CASRTGTGGIRNTEAFF	TGTGCCAGCAGAACCGGGACAGGGGGCATTAGGAACACTGAAGCTTTCTTT
TRBJ2-7	TRBD2	few	TRBV27	CASSAPGLAYYEQYF	TGTGCCAGCAGTGCACCGGGACTAGCTTACTACGAGCAGTACTTC
TRBJ1-5	NA	NA	TRBV7-2	CASSLVHGGNQPQHF	TGTGCCAGCAGCTTAGTGCATGGCGGCAATCAGCCCCAGCATTTT